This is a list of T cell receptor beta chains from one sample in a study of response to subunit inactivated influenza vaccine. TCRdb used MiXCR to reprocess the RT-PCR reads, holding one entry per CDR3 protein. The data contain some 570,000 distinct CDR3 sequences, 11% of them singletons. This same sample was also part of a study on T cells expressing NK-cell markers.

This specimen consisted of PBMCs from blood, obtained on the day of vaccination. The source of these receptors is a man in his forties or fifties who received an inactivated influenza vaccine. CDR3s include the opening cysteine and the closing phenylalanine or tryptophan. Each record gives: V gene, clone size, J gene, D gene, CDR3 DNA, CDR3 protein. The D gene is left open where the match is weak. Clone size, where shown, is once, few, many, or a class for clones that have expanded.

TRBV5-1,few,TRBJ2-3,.,TGCGCCAGCAGCTTACGACAGGATCCGGCAGATACGCAGTATTTT,CASSLRQDPADTQYF
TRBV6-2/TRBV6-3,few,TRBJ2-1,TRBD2,TGTGCCAGCAGTTACGCCGGTGGCGGGAGATACAATGAGCAGTTCTTC,CASSYAGGGRYNEQFF
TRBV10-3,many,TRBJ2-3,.,TGTGCCATAAGGACGAGCACAGATACGCAGTATTTT,CAIRTSTDTQYF
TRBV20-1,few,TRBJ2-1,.,TGCAGTGCTAGACCACTCGGGGCTTGGTACAATGAGCAGTTCTTC,CSARPLGAWYNEQFF
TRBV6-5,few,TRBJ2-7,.,TGTGCCAGCAGTTACGGCCACGGGGCCAGCAACGAGCAGTACTTC,CASSYGHGASNEQYF
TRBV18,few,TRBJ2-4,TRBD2,TGTGCCAGCTCACCAGCGCAGGGAGGGAACATTCAGTACTTC,CASSPAQGGNIQYF
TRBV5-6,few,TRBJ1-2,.,TGTGCCAGCAGCTTTTTTAGCCGCCCCTATGGCTACACCTTC,CASSFFSRPYGYTF
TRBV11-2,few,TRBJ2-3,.,TGTGCCAGCAGCTTAAGGGGTGGGAGCGGAGAGAGGAGAGATACGCAGTATTTT,CASSLRGGSGERRDTQYF
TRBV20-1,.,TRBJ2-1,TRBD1,TGCAGTTCTCCGGGACAGAGCTCCTACAATGAGCAGTTCTTC,CSSPGQSSYNEQFF
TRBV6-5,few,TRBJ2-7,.,TGTGCCAGCAGTTACTCGATGCTGGGAAACGAGCAGTACTTC,CASSYSMLGNEQYF
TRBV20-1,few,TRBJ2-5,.,TGCAGTGCTAGAGACCCCCTCTCGGACAGTTCTTACCAGTACTTC,CSARDPLSDSSYQYF
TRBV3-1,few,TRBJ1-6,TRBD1,TGTGCCAGCAGCCAACATCGACAGGGGCAATCACCCCTCCACTTT,CASSQHRQGQSPLHF
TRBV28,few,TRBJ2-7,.,TGTGCCAGCAGTTCGACCTGGTTTCCCTACGAGCAGTACTTC,CASSSTWFPYEQYF
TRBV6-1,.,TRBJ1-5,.,TGTGCCAGCAGCCGACGGGGATTGGCGCTGAATCAGCCCCAGCATTTT,CASSRRGLALNQPQHF
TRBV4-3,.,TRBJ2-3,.,TGCGCCAGCAGCCAAGATTGGAGAGGGCCAGATACGCAGTATTTT,CASSQDWRGPDTQYF
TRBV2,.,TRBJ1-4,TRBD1,TGTGCCAGCAGGACACAGGGGGCAGGTGAAAAACTGTTTTTT,CASRTQGAGEKLFF
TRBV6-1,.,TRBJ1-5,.,TGTGCCAGCAGACTTTCCGGGACATCAAGGGGCAATCAGCCCCAGCATTTT,CASRLSGTSRGNQPQHF
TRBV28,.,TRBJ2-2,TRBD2,TGTGCCAGCAGCCCACTAGCGGGAGGGCCGGACGGGGAGCTGTTTTTT,CASSPLAGGPDGELFF
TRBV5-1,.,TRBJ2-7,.,TGCGCCAGCAGCTTGGTGTCAGCGTGGCAGGGCGAGCAGTACTTC,CASSLVSAWQGEQYF
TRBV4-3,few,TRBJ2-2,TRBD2,TGCGCCAGCAGCCAAGCGGGGGGGGGGAACACCGGGGAGCTGTTTTTT,CASSQAGGGNTGELFF
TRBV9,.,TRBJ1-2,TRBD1,TGTGCCAGCAGCGTAGAATCTGGGACAGGGTATGGCTACACCTTC,CASSVESGTGYGYTF
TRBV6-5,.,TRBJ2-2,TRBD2,TGTGCCAGCAGTTACAAGCGGGGGGCTGTCAGGACCGGGGAGCTGTTTTTT,CASSYKRGAVRTGELFF
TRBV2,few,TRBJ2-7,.,TGTGCCAGCATTACCTCCCTCAACCGGGGCTACGAGCAGTACTTC,CASITSLNRGYEQYF